These 23 T cell receptor beta chains were sequenced from one sample in a study of regulatory T cells in long-lasting Graves disease. Assembly of TCR beta libraries relied on iRepertoire HTBI primers together with Arm-PCR of CDR3 regions. TCRdb reanalysed the multiplex PCR reads using MiXCR and keeps one entry per CDR3 protein. Of hundreds of thousands of distinct CDR3 sequences listed, around 30% are singletons. Time point described: persistent/refractory GD, antithyroid drugs over 5 years with positive TRAb. The authors made the TCR library using RNA they extracted from PBMCs. Here the sequenced sample was peripheral blood mononuclear cells (PBMCs), taken when the disease was refractory, from a patient treated with antithyroid drugs. The origin of the receptors is a female donor with Graves disease.

This clonotype has at least ten counts. This rearrangement joins TRBV28 to TRBJ1-1, with D tentatively TRBD1 (5 bases). Germline CDR1 and CDR2: MDHEN and SYDVKM. The ends were cut back, 2 bases at V and 3 bases at J, with 13 bases in the middle. The CDR3 is 15 amino acids. CDR3 nucleotide sequence: TGTGCCAGCAGTTTAGGGGGAGGGCGGCACACTGAAGCTTTCTTT. Amino acid sequence: CASSLGGGRHTEAFF.

The chain couples TRBV6-5 to TRBJ1-6, with 9 bases fitting TRBD1. CDR1 and CDR2 (germline): MNHEY, SVGAGI. The CDR3 length is 14 residues. Unmatched junction bases numbered 5, after V lost 4 bases and J lost 10 bases. The CDR3 nucleotides read TGTGCCAGCAGTTGGGGGACAGGGAAATCACCCCTCCACTTT. This codes for CASSWGTGKSPLHF.

The chain is built from TRBV7-9 and TRBJ2-7; 7 bases line up with TRBD2. With V trimmed by 4 bases and J by 6 bases, 15 bases remained unmatched. The germline CDR1 and CDR2 sequences are SEHNR and FQNEAQ (reference sequence). The CDR3 totals 16 residues. The CDR3 loop is CASSSPGTKPPAEQYF. The CDR3 nucleotides are TGTGCCAGCAGCTCCCCCGGGACTAAGCCACCAGCCGAGCAGTACTTC.

V gene TRBV9 combines with J gene TRBJ2-2, with D maybe TRBD1 (5 bases). Germline V CDR1 and CDR2: SGDLS, YYNGEE. V was trimmed by 2 bases and J by 3 bases, leaving 14 bases between them. The CDR3 consists of 16 residues. The CDR3 here is CASSVRRQGYTGELFF. The CDR3, as DNA: TGTGCCAGCAGCGTCCGTCGGCAGGGCTACACCGGGGAGCTGTTTTTT.

In its sample, this clonotype was seen a few times. This sequence joins TRBV12-3 or TRBV12-4 and TRBJ1-5; 10 bases line up with TRBD1. This CDR3 is 15 amino acids long. The J segment lost 3 bases and the V segment lost 9 bases, leaving 8 bases of the junction unmatched. CDR3 coding DNA: TGTGCCAGTTATTCCGGGACAGGGGCCAATCAGCCCCAGCATTTT. Protein: CASYSGTGANQPQHF.

This clonotype was seen a few times. This chain connects TRBV2 to TRBJ1-1; no reliable D call. V was shortened by 7 bases and J by 0 bases, with 9 bases between the two germline ends. The CDR3 length is 13 residues. Germline V lookup: CDR1 SNHLY, CDR2 FYNNEI. The CDR3 DNA sequence: TGTGCCAGCATCGGCACTTTGAACACTGAAGCTTTCTTT. The encoded protein is CASIGTLNTEAFF.

The V gene is TRBV20-1, the J gene TRBJ2-7, with D maybe TRBD2 (6 bases). Trimming left V 1 base short and J 3 bases short, with 16 bases between. Germline values: CDR1 DFQATT, CDR2 SNEGSKA (reference sequence). The length of the CDR3 is 15 residues. CDR3 sequence reads: CSARAPRASVYEQYF. The CDR3 DNA follows: TGCAGTGCTAGAGCGCCCCGGGCTAGCGTCTACGAGCAGTACTTC.

The chain recombines TRBV7-2 with TRBJ2-5; the D gene is possibly TRBD2 (5 bases). CDR1 is SGHTA, CDR2 FQGNSA, per germline. The CDR3 totals 14 residues. Trimming took 1 base from V and 5 from J, leaving 11 bases between them. The CDR3 region has the DNA TGTGCCAGCAGCTTAGGGGCTAGCTGGGAGACCCAGTACTTC. It yields the protein CASSLGASWETQYF. Full variable domain (rest looked up from reference TRBV7-2 and TRBJ2-5): GAGVSQSPSNKVTEKGKDVELRCDPISGHTALYWYRQSLGQGLEFLIYFQGNSAPDKSGLPSDRFSAERTGGSVSTLTIQRTQQEDSAVYLCASSLGASWETQYFGPGTRLLVL.

This clonotype was seen many times. The J gene is TRBJ1-1, the V gene TRBV28; TRBD1 might be the D (5 bases). In germline, CDR1 is MDHEN, CDR2 SYDVKM. The CDR3 is made up of 14 amino acids. Trimming stripped 4 bases from V and 1 base from J, with 10 bases between. The CDR3 region has the DNA TGTGCCAGCAGTTACACGGGGCGGAACACTGAAGCTTTCTTT. Its protein is CASSYTGRNTEAFF.

As regards this clonotype: This may stem from a read error, because a much larger clone lies one nucleotide away. The chain joins TRBV7-9 to TRBJ1-4, with no clear D. CDR1 SEHNR and CDR2 FQNEAQ come from the germline V gene (reference sequence). The CDR3 contains 16 residues. Here the CDR3 reads CASGLAVGHTTEKLFF. The CDR3, as DNA: TGTGCCAGCGGCTTAGCCGTCGGTCACACTACGGAAAAACTGTTTTTT.

About this clonotype: A read error is possible here, since a much larger clone lies one base away. J is TRBJ2-5 and V is TRBV11-2; 8 positions agree with TRBD1. Germline V gene sequence: CDR1 SGHAT, CDR2 FQNNGV. CDR3 length: 14 residues. CDR3: CAGSPAGGDETQYF. The CDR3 coding sequence is TGTGCCGGCAGCCCCGCAGGGGGCGACGAGACCCAGTACTTC.

The chain has TRBV10-3 and TRBJ1-4, with D maybe TRBD1 (5 bases). Trimming removed 6 bases at V and 2 bases at J, with 7 bases between. The germline gives CDR1 ENHRY, CDR2 SYGVKD. The length of the CDR3 is 13 residues. CDR3 sequence: CAIRAGTNEKLFF. In DNA form, the CDR3 reads TGTGCCATCAGGGCAGGGACTAATGAAAAACTGTTTTTT.

This clonotype was detected a few times. The chain has TRBV7-2 and TRBJ1-5; 8 nucleotides agree with TRBD1. V was pared by 4 bases and J by 4 bases, with 3 bases of the junction left unmatched. CDR3 size: 14 residues. CDR1 is SGHTA, CDR2 FQGNSA, per germline. CDR3 amino acids: CASSWDRRNQPQHF. The CDR3 coding sequence is TGTGCCAGCAGCTGGGACAGGAGAAATCAGCCCCAGCATTTT.

In its sample, this clonotype was seen a few times. This chain links TRBV7-9 with TRBJ2-7, with a weak D call TRBD2 (6 bases). The V end lost 1 base, the J end lost 3 bases, and 25 bases lay between the germline ends. The CDR3 totals 19 residues. The germline V gene encodes CDR1 SEHNR and CDR2 FQNEAQ (reference sequence). In DNA, the CDR3 is TGTGCCAGCAGCTTAGGGGTTGACAGTATTTACGGGAGTTGCTACGAGCAGTACTTC. Its protein product is CASSLGVDSIYGSCYEQYF.

V is TRBV7-9 and J is TRBJ1-4; possibly TRBD1 for D (6 bases). The V gene lost 7 bases and the J gene lost 8 bases, with 20 bases spanning the gap. The CDR3 spans 15 residues. Germline-derived CDR1 and CDR2 are SEHNR and FQNEAQ (reference sequence). CDR3 in amino acids: CASTDGGSQYEKLFF. The CDR3 coding sequence is TGTGCCAGCACCGATGGGGGCTCACAGTACGAAAAACTGTTTTTT.

The CDR3 DNA follows: TGTGCCAGCAGCCCCGGCGGGGGAGGAAAACTGTTTTTT. As protein: CASSPGGGGKLFF. V is TRBV7-6 and J is TRBJ1-4; D possibly corresponds to TRBD1 (5 bases). The CDR3 extends over 13 amino acids. Per the germline V gene, CDR1 is SGHVS and CDR2 is FNYEAQ. The V gene lost 5 bases and the J gene lost 10 bases, with 14 bases spanning the gap.

A remark on this clonotype: The germline gene is not matched at one end of the junction; a read error may be the cause. This chain joins TRBV12-5 and TRBJ1-2; 8 bases are a match to TRBD1. Germline CDR1 is LGHNT and CDR2 is FRNRAP. CDR3 size: 16 residues. The CDR3 nucleotides are TGTGCTAGTGCCCCCGGGGGTCAGGGGGCGAGGGATGGCTGCACCTTC. Translation gives CASAPGGQGARDGCTF.

The genes are TRBV20-1 and TRBJ1-4; D not resolved. V dropped 7 bases and J dropped 5 bases, with 14 bases sitting between them. Germline loops: CDR1 DFQATT, CDR2 SNEGSKA (reference sequence). This CDR3 has 13 amino acids. The CDR3 spells CSVTGARNEKLFF. In DNA form, the CDR3 reads TGCAGTGTTACCGGCGCCAGGAATGAAAAACTGTTTTTT.

This clonotype was detected a few times. The V and J genes are TRBV2 and TRBJ2-7; the match to TRBD1 covers 7 bases. The V gene's germline CDR1 is SNHLY and CDR2 FYNNEI. Trimming removed 3 bases from V and 5 bases from J; junction bases left unmatched: 10. The CDR3 has 15 amino acids. CDR3 in DNA: TGTGCCAGCAGTGACCCTAACCGGGGACAGAACGAGCAGTACTTC. It specifies CASSDPNRGQNEQYF. Combining the CDR3 with reference TRBV2 and TRBJ2-7 gives the whole variable domain EPEVTQTPSHQVTQMGQEVILRCVPISNHLYFYWYRQILGQKVEFLVSFYNNEISEKSEIFDDQFSVERPDGSNFTLKIRSTKLEDSAMYFCASSDPNRGQNEQYFGPGTRLTVT.

This clonotype was counted many times. This chain uses TRBV2 with TRBJ1-5; a weak D match, TRBD1 (6 bases). Germline CDR1 reads SNHLY; CDR2 reads FYNNEI. Deletions cut 1 base from V and 5 bases from J, with 21 bases between. This CDR3 comprises 18 residues. CDR3 amino acids: CASSEGLGRGHRDQPQHF. The CDR3 bases are TGTGCCAGCAGTGAAGGGTTGGGGCGGGGGCATCGAGATCAGCCCCAGCATTTT.

This clonotype was observed many times. The chain uses TRBV11-2 and TRBJ2-7; TRBD2 matches 8 bases. V shed 7 bases and J 5 bases; nucleotides not matched to a gene: 16. This CDR3 has 16 amino acids. Germline V gene data show CDR1 as SGHAT and CDR2 as FQNNGV. The CDR3 region has the DNA TGTGCCAGCACCATACGCGGGGGACTAGATGGGCACGAGCAGTACTTC. It specifies CASTIRGGLDGHEQYF.

This clonotype was seen many times. This chain uses TRBV6-5 with TRBJ1-2; 9 nucleotides line up with TRBD1. This CDR3 has 18 amino acids. The germline V gene encodes CDR1 MNHEY and CDR2 SVGAGI. The V gene end was trimmed by 4 bases and the J gene end by 0 bases; junction bases not matched to a gene: 12. For the CDR3, the DNA is TGTGCCAGCAGTTCAACCCGAGCGGGGGACAGGGCTAACTATGGCTACACCTTC. Residues: CASSSTRAGDRANYGYTF.

V gene TRBV10-1 combines with J gene TRBJ2-3; no reliable D call. Germline CDR1 reads WNHNN; CDR2 reads SYGVQD (reference sequence). The CDR3 sequence is 15 residues long. Trimming took off 3 bases at V and 1 base at J, with 11 bases between the two ends. The CDR3 protein is CASSDPLAGTDTQYF. The CDR3 nucleotides are TGCGCCAGCAGTGATCCTCTCGCGGGCACAGATACGCAGTATTTT.